This T cell receptor beta chain was retrieved from a study of T cell responses to AZD1222 COVID-19 vaccine. A word on this clone: Antigen: not known.

V gave up 4 bases and J gave up 3 bases; unmatched junction bases: 11. The CDR3 has 17 amino acids. Germline loops: CDR1 MDHEN, CDR2 SYDVKM. TCRdb's copy holds only in-frame clones and misses some; the assay was immunoSEQ multiplex PCR. The sample yields 55,000 to 75,000 clones, less than 85% seen once. Study outcomes and limitations: Across spike, vaccine-associated CD4 TCRs were found, dominant at 160-218 and 743-854. Nearly half of spike-specific TCRs reportedly go after variant regions that carry no mutations. Spike-specific TCRs gained breadth and depth after people received two AZD1222 doses. Scientists sampled the repertoires only once the peak T cell response had passed.

The rearrangement links TRBV28 to TRBJ2-7; 11 bases fit TRBD2. The receptor was derived from an adult in good health. Sequenced material: peripheral blood, taken on day 0 of MenACWY control vaccination. The CDR3, as DNA: TGTGCCAGCAGTTATCAGACTAGCGGGACTCGAGGCTACGAGCAGTACTTC. Protein sequence: CASSYQTSGTRGYEQYF.